These T cell receptor beta chains were read from a single sample in a study of CD8 T cells in ankylosing spondylitis. TCRdb called the 5' RACE reads again in MiXCR, with one record for every CDR3 protein. Among just under 550,000 distinct CDR3 sequences listed, about 12% were seen once. The specimen was blood, either unsorted or a sorted T cell fraction (not recorded which). These receptor sequences come from a male donor with ankylosing spondylitis. The conserved cysteine and the conserved F or W are not part of the CDR3 here.

len,j_gene,v_gene,CDR3aa
9,TRBJ2-1,TRBV12-3/TRBV12-4,ASSFIGEQF
15,TRBJ2-2,TRBV20-1,SASGLAGSSNTGELF
13,TRBJ2-5,TRBV7-7,ASSLVASDQETQY
14,TRBJ2-2,TRBV20-1,SAREGVPRGTGELF
13,TRBJ1-2,TRBV20-1,SARDMGQVFAGYT
14,TRBJ2-3,TRBV18,ASSPVPSGSTDTQY
14,TRBJ2-1,TRBV7-2,ASSLVLGGVYNEQF
11,TRBJ1-1,TRBV29-1,SVELGVGTEAF
12,TRBJ2-1,TRBV5-1,ASSSPENDNEQF
13,TRBJ2-2,TRBV5-1,ASSTRDILTGELF
14,TRBJ2-1,TRBV15,ATSRGAGEGDNEQF
13,TRBJ2-5,TRBV24-1,ATSDLRGAGETQY
16,TRBJ2-7,TRBV18,ASSPGLAGAQATREQY
13,TRBJ2-1,TRBV20-1,SARDGRGTIWEQF
11,TRBJ2-1,TRBV20-1,SAARGQGLEQF